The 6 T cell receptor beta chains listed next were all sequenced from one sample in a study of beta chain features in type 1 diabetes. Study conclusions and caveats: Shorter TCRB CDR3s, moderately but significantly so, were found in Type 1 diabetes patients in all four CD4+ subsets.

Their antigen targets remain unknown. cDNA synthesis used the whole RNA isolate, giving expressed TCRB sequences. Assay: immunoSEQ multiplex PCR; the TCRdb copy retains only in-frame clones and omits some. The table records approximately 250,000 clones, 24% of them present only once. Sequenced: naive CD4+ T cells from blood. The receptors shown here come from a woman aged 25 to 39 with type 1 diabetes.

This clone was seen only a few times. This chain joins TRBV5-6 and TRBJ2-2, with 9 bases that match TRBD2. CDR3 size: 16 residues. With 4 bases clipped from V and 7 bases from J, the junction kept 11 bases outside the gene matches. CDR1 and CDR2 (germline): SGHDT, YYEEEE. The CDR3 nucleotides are TGTGCCAGCAGCCCCGAAGGTAGCGGGAGCTTCGGGGAGCTGTTTTTT. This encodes CASSPEGSGSFGELFF.

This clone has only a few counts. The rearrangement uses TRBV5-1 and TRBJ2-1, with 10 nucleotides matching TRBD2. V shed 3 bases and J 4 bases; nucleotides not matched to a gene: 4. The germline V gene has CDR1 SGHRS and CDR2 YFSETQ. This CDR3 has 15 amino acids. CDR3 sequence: CASSSGLADYNEQFF. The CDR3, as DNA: TGCGCCAGCAGCTCTGGACTAGCGGATTACAATGAGCAGTTCTTC.

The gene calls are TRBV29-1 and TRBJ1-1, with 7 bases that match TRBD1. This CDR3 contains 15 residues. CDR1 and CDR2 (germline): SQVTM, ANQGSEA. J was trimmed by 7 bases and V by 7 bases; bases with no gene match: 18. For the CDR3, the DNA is TGCAGCGCCAACCCACGGGACAGCCTTGGGGATGAAGCTTTCTTT. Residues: CSANPRDSLGDEAFF.

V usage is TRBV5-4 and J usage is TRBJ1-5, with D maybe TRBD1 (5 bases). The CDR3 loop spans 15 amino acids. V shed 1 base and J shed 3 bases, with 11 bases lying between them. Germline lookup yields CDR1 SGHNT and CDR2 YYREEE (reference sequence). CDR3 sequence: CASSLSGGDNQPQHF. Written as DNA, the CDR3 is TGTGCCAGCAGCTTGTCGGGAGGGGACAATCAGCCCCAGCATTTT. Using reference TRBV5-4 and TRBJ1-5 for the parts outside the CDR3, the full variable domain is ETGVTQSPTHLIKTRGQQVTLRCSSQSGHNTVSWYQQALGQGPQFIFQYYREEENGRGNFPPRFSGLQFPNYSSELNVNALELDDSALYLCASSLSGGDNQPQHFGDGTRLSIL.

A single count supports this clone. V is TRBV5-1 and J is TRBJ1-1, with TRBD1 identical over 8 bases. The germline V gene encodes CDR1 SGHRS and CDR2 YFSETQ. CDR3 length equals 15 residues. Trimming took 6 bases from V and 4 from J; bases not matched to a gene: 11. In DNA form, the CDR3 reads TGCGCCAGCAACTCGGGACAGGTTGGTATCACTGAAGCTTTCTTT. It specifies CASNSGQVGITEAFF. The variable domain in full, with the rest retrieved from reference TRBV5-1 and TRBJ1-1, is KAGVTQTPRYLIKTRGQQVTLSCSPISGHRSVSWYQQTPGQGLQFLFEYFSETQRNKGNFPGRFSGRQFSNSRSEMNVSTLELGDSALYLCASNSGQVGITEAFFGQGTRLTVV.

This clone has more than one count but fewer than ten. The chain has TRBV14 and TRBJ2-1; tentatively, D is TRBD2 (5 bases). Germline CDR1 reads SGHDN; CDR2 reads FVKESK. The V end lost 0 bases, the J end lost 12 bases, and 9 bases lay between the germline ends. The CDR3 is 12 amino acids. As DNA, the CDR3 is TGTGCCAGCAGCCAAGAGGTCAGCGGGCAGTTCTTC. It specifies CASSQEVSGQFF.